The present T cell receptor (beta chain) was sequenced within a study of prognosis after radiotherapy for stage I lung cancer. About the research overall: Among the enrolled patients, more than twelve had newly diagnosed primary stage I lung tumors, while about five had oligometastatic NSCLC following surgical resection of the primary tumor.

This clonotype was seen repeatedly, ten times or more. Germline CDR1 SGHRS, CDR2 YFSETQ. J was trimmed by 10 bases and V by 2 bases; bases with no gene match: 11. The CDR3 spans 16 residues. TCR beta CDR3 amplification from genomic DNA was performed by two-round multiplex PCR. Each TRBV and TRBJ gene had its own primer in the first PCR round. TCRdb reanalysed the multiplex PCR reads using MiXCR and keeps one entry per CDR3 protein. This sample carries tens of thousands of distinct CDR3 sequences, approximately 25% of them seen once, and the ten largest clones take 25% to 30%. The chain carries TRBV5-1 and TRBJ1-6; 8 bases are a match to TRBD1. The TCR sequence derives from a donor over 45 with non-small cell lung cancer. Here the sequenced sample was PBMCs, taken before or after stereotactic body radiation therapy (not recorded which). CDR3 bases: TGCGCCAGCAGCTTAATGACAGGGGAAGGTGGCTCACCCCTCCACTTT. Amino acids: CASSLMTGEGGSPLHF.